This T cell receptor beta chain was sequenced for a study of sequential checkpoint blockade in melanoma. About the research overall: Each arm's sequence ended with maintenance nivolumab.

Sequenced by immunoSEQ multiplex PCR; TCRdb stores in-frame clones only, minus some. The sample consists of about 13,000 clones, 82% of them appearing once. The sample's treatment: randomized to nivolumab then ipilimumab (arm A) or the reverse (arm B). No patient had prior DNA-damaging chemotherapy. Live CD3+CD8+ CD19− CD56− cells were sorted from PBMCs. The germline V gene has CDR1 MGHRA and CDR2 YSYEKL. The CDR3 contains 16 residues. Trimming took 2 bases from V and 8 from J, leaving 18 bases between them. The receptor's source is a human donor with melanoma. V usage is TRBV4-1 and J usage is TRBJ2-2; a possible D gene is TRBD2 (5 bases). The source material was CD8+ T cells sorted from blood (inferred from file names), sampled from a patient given nivolumab and ipilimumab in sequence. CDR3 sequence: CASSQNRAVPGGELFF. For the CDR3, the DNA is TGCGCCAGCAGCCAAAACCGGGCCGTTCCGGGGGGGGAGCTGTTTTTT.